This passage covers 6 T cell receptor beta chains from one sample sequenced in a study of OX40 agonist ivuxolimab in advanced cancers. The library was produced with the immunoSEQ multiplex PCR assay. What TCRdb holds here is the immuneACCESS table cut down to in-frame rearrangements. Part of the clones is not present; checked against another copy, under half of the missing clones reflect an unresolved V gene, and the others are unexplained. The sample yields about 84,000 clones; 75% to 90% were counted once. The ten largest clones add up to under 0.25% of the sample. The sequences come from CD4+ or CD8+ T cells sorted from blood, collected in a trial of the OX40 agonist ivuxolimab. All receptors come from an adult with an advanced solid tumor such as melanoma, head and neck, liver or kidney cancer.

The genes are TRBV5-1 and TRBJ2-5, with a possible D match to TRBD1 (6 bases). The CDR3 is 15 residues long. Trimming removed 5 bases at V and 2 bases at J, with 16 bases between. Germline loops: CDR1 SGHRS, CDR2 YFSETQ. CDR3 amino acids: CASRRKGDPQETQYF. CDR3 DNA sequence: TGCGCCAGCAGGAGGAAGGGGGATCCTCAAGAGACCCAGTACTTC.

This clone occurred once. This sequence joins TRBV7-3 and TRBJ2-1, with TRBD2 matching 12 bases. Losses at the gene ends were 5 bases for V and 4 bases for J; bases not matched to a gene: 3. The CDR3 has 15 residues. Looked up from germline, CDR1 is SGHTA and CDR2 is FQGTGA. The CDR3 nucleotides read TGTGCCAGCAGCCTAGGACTAGCGGGGTACAATGAGCAGTTCTTC. The encoded protein is CASSLGLAGYNEQFF.

This clone was detected once. J is TRBJ2-6 and V is TRBV29-1; 7 bases map to TRBD1. Per the germline V gene, CDR1 is SQVTM and CDR2 is ANQGSEA. The CDR3 contains 17 residues. V shed 5 bases, J shed 1 base, and the junction held 11 bases outside the gene matches. As DNA, the CDR3 is TGCAGCGTTCGTACCGGGACAGCCTATTCTGGGGCCAACGTCCTGACTTTC. This sequence encodes CSVRTGTAYSGANVLTF. Full variable domain (rest looked up from reference TRBV29-1 and TRBJ2-6): SAVISQKPSRDICQRGTSLTIQCQVDSQVTMMFWYRQQPGQSLTLIATANQGSEATYESGFVIDKFPISRPNLTFSTLTVSNMSPEDSSIYLCSVRTGTAYSGANVLTFGAGSRLTVL.

This clone is a singleton in its sample. This sequence joins TRBV14 and TRBJ2-7; TRBD2 matches 14 bases. CDR1 and CDR2 from the germline V gene are SGHDN and FVKESK. V was pared by 4 bases and J by 1 base, with 9 bases of the junction left unmatched. CDR3 length: 18 amino acids. The CDR3 here is CASSPLGLAGERSYEQYF. For the CDR3, the DNA is TGTGCCAGCAGCCCACTGGGACTAGCGGGAGAGAGGTCCTACGAGCAGTACTTC.

This chain joins TRBV11-3 and TRBJ2-3, with 9 bases aligning to TRBD2. J lost 6 bases, V lost 0 bases, and 4 bases had no gene match. The germline CDR1 and CDR2 sequences are SGHNT and YENEEA. The CDR3 consists of 15 residues. Written as DNA, the CDR3 is TGTGCCAGCAGCTTAGAGGGACTAGCTTCCGATACGCAGTATTTT. Protein product: CASSLEGLASDTQYF.

The J gene is TRBJ2-5, the V gene TRBV5-1, with 12 bases aligning to TRBD1. The CDR3 spans 18 residues. The germline V gene has CDR1 SGHRS and CDR2 YFSETQ. V lost 0 bases and J lost 3; bases outside the gene matches: 9. CDR3 residues: CASSLEGTGGRYKETQYF. The CDR3, as DNA: TGCGCCAGCAGCTTGGAAGGGACAGGGGGCCGTTACAAAGAGACCCAGTACTTC.